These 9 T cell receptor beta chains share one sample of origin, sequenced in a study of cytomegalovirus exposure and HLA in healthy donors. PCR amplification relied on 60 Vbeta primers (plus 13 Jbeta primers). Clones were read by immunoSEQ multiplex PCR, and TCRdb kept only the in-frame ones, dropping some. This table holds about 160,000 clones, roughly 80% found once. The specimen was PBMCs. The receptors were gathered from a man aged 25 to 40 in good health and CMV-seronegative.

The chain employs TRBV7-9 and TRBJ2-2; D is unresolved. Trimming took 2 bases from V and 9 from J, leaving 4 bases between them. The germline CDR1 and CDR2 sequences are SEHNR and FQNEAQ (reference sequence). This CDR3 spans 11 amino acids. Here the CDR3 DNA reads TGTGCCAGCAGCTTAAGCCGGGAGCTGTTTTTT. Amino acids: CASSLSRELFF. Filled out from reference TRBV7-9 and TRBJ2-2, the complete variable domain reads DTGVSQNPRHKITKRGQNVTFRCDPISEHNRLYWYRQTLGQGPEFLTYFQNEAQLEKSRLLSDRFSAERPKGSFSTLEIQRTEQGDSAMYLCASSLSRELFFGEGSRLTVL.

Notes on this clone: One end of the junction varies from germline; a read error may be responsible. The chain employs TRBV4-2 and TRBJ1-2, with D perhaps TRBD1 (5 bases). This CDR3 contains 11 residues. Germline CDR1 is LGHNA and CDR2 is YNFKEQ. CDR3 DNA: TGTGCCAGCAGCCAAGACGGGGGATACCACTTC. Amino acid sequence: CASSQDGGYHF.

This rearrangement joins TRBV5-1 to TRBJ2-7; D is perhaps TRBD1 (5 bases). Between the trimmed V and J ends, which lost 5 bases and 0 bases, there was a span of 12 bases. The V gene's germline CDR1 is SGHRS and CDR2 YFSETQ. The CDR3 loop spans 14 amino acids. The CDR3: CASSSQGPSYEQYF. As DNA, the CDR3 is TGCGCCAGCAGTTCCCAGGGTCCCTCCTACGAGCAGTACTTC.

The CDR3 region is CASSARQGANEKLFF. For the CDR3, the DNA is TGTGCCAGCAGTGCCCGACAGGGGGCTAATGAAAAACTGTTTTTT. The chain carries TRBV2 and TRBJ1-4, with 9 bases aligning to TRBD1. The V segment lost 4 bases and the J segment 3 bases; nucleotides outside the gene matches: 3. Germline loops: CDR1 SNHLY, CDR2 FYNNEI. The CDR3 consists of 15 residues.

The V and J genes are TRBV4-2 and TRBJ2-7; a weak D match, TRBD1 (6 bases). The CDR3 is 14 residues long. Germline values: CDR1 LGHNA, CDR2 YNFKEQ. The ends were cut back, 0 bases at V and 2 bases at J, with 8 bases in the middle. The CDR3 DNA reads TGTGCCAGCAGCCAAGAACAGGGCCCCTACGAGCAGTACTTC. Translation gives CASSQEQGPYEQYF.

This chain's CDR3 is CASSDKYRGETSGDNEQFF. Written as DNA, the CDR3 is TGTGCCAGCAGTGATAAGTACAGGGGTGAGACTAGCGGAGACAATGAGCAGTTCTTC. This chain joins TRBV2 and TRBJ2-1; 9 bases align to TRBD2. The germline CDR1 and CDR2 sequences are SNHLY and FYNNEI. This CDR3 contains 19 residues. V gave up 3 bases and J gave up 5 bases; unmatched junction bases: 17.

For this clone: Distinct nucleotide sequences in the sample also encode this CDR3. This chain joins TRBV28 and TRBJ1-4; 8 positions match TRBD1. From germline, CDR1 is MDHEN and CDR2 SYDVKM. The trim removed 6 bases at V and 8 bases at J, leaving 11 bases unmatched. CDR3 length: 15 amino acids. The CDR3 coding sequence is TGTGCCAGCAGCGGAGGGCAGGGGGCCAGGGAAAAACTGTTTTTT. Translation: CASSGGQGAREKLFF.

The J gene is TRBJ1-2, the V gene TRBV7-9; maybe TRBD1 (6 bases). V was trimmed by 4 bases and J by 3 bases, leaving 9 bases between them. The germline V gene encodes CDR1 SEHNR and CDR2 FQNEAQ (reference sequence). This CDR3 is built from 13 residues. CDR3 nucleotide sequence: TGTGCCAGCAGCTCCAGGACAGACTATGGCTACACCTTC. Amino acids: CASSSRTDYGYTF.

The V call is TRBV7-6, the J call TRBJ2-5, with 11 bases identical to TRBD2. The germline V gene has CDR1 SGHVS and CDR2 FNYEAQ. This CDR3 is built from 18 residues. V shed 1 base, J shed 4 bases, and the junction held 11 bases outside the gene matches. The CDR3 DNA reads TGTGCCAGCAGCTTAGGGATTAGCGGGAGGGCCTTCCCAGAGACCCAGTACTTC. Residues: CASSLGISGRAFPETQYF. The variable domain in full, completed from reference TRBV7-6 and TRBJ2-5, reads GAGVSQSPRYKVTKRGQDVALRCDPISGHVSLYWYRQALGQGPEFLTYFNYEAQQDKSGLPNDRFSAERPEGSISTLTIQRTEQRDSAMYRCASSLGISGRAFPETQYFGPGTRLLVL.